Presented here are 5 T cell receptor beta chains from one specimen sequenced in a study of radiotherapy plus CTLA-4 blockade in lung cancer. Assay: immunoSEQ multiplex PCR; the TCRdb copy retains only in-frame clones and omits some. The sample includes around 100,000 clones, more than 65% of them seen just once. Here the sequenced sample was peripheral blood, taken from a patient treated with radiotherapy plus ipilimumab. These receptors were collected from a human donor with non-small cell lung cancer that progressed on radiotherapy plus ipilimumab. Some clones in this sample may be carry-over from other donors' samples.

The chain links TRBV5-1 to TRBJ1-4; D is unresolved. The CDR3 covers 15 residues. CDR1 and CDR2 (germline): SGHRS, YFSETQ. The V gene lost 2 bases and the J gene lost 8 bases, with 16 bases spanning the gap. The CDR3 nucleotides read TGCGCCAGCAGCTTAGACGGACCCCCCGCGGAAAAACTGTTTTTT. It specifies CASSLDGPPAEKLFF.

The chain couples TRBV4-3 to TRBJ1-4; perhaps TRBD1 as D (5 bases). CDR1 and CDR2 (germline): LGHNA, YSLEER. V lost 3 bases and J 3 bases, leaving 14 bases between the germline ends. This CDR3 is built from 16 residues. CDR3 loop: CASSQAEGSANEKLFF. As DNA, the CDR3 is TGCGCCAGCAGCCAGGCCGAGGGGTCAGCTAATGAAAAACTGTTTTTT.

The chain recombines TRBV19 with TRBJ1-6; tentative D call: TRBD1 (5 bases). Germline loops: CDR1 LNHDA, CDR2 SQIVND (reference sequence). This CDR3 spans 16 amino acids. V shed 7 bases and J shed 8 bases, with 21 bases lying between them. CDR3 protein: CASTEGYYGGDSPLHF. The CDR3 DNA reads as TGTGCCAGTACCGAGGGTTATTACGGGGGTGATTCACCCCTCCACTTT.

The CDR3 coding sequence is TGTGCCAGCAGCTTAATACCAGTATTAGAGGGCCCCGGCGGGACTGAAGCTTTCTTT. Translating gives CASSLIPVLEGPGGTEAFF. The genes are TRBV7-3 and TRBJ1-1; D is undetermined. Trimming pared 1 base from V and 5 bases from J, leaving 26 bases between. Looked up from germline, CDR1 is SGHTA and CDR2 is FQGTGA. CDR3 length equals 19 residues.

This chain joins TRBV7-5 and TRBJ2-2; the DNA was not compared with TRBD1, the D call given in the table. TRBV7-5 constitutes a pseudogene. The CDR3 consists of 18 residues. Here the CDR3 reads CARSLADRGATMTGELFF. The CDR3 region has the DNA TGTGCCAGAAGCTTAGCAGACAGGGGGGCGACAATGACAGGGGAGCTGTTTTTT.